This TCR beta chain comes out of a study of T cells in Graves' hyperthyroidism and ophthalmopathy. This clonotype was seen repeatedly, ten times or more. Its cognate antigen is unknown. The TCR beta CDR3 regions underwent amplification using RNA transcripts as the source. HTBI primers drove first-round RT-PCR of the TCR CDR3. Via MiXCR, TCRdb re-called the multiplex PCR reads, giving one row per CDR3 protein. Counted here are some 440,000 distinct CDR3 sequences, approximately 14% occurring once; the ten biggest clones make up just under 8%. This CDR3 comprises 16 residues. V was pared by 8 bases and J by 2 bases, with 11 bases of the junction left unmatched. Germline loops: CDR1 SNHLY, CDR2 FYNNEI. Study-level findings and limits: Also found in blood were most expanded thyroid clonotypes above 0.001.

Absence of ophthalmopathy progression within 18 months defined stable Graves' hyperthyroidism. Newly diagnosed patients aged 18 to 65 had hyperthyroidism of under 2 months' duration. The PBMCs were sourced from fresh peripheral blood (about 9.7 ml). Sample: blood. The receptor was isolated from a woman between 18 and 29 years old with Graves' hyperthyroidism. The chain carries TRBV2 and TRBJ2-3; TRBD2 matches 9 bases. The CDR3: CASSRGTSRFTDTQYF. CDR3 bases: TGTGCCAGCTCACGTGGGACTAGCAGATTCACAGATACGCAGTATTTT.